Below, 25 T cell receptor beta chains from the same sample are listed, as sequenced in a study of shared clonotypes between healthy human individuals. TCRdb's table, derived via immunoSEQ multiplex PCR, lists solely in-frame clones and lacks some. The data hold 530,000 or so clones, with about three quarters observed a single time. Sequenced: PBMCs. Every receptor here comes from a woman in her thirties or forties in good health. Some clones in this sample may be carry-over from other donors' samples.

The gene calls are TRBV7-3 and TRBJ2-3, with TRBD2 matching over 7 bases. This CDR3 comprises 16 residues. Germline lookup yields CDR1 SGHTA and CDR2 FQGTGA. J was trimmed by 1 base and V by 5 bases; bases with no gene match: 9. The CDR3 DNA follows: TGTGCCAGCAGCCCCAATGGGGGGGGAGGCACAGATACGCAGTATTTT. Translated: CASSPNGGGGTDTQYF.

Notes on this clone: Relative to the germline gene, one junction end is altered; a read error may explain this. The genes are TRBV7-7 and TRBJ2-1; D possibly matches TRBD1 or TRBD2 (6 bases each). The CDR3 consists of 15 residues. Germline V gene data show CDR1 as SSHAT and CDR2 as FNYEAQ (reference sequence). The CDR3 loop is CASSLDRGPGNEQFF. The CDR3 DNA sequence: TGTGCTAGCAGCTTAGATCGGGGGCCAGGGAATGAGCAGTTCTTC.

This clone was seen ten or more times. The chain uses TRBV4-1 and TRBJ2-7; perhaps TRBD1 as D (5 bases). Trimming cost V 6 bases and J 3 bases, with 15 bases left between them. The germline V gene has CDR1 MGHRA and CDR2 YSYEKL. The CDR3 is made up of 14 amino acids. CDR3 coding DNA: TGCGCCAGCAGTCCCTTCGACAGTAACTACGAGCAGTACTTC. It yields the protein CASSPFDSNYEQYF.

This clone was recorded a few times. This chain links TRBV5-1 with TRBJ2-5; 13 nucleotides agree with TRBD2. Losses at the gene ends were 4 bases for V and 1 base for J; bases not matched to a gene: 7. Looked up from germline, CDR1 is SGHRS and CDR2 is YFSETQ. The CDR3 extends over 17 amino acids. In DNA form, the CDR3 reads TGCGCCAGCAGCCTAATACTAGCGGGAGGGCTCCAAGAGACCCAGTACTTC. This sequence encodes CASSLILAGGLQETQYF.

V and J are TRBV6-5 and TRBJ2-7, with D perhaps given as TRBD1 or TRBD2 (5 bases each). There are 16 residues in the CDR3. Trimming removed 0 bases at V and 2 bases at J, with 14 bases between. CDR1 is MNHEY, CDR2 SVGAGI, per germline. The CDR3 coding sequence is TGTGCCAGCAGTTACTCGCCCGGGACGCCTACCTACGAGCAGTACTTC. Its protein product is CASSYSPGTPTYEQYF.

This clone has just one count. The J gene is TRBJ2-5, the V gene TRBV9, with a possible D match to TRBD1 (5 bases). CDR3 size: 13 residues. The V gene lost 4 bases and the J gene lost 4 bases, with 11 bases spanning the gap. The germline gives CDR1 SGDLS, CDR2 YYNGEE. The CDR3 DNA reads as TGTGCCAGCAGCTCTGGACAAGGAGAGACCCAGTACTTC. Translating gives CASSSGQGETQYF.

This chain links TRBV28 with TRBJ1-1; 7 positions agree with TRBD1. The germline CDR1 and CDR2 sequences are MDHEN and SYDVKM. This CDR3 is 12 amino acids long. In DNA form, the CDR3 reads TGTGCAACACGGACAGGCGGAACTGAAGCTTTCTTT. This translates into CATRTGGTEAFF.

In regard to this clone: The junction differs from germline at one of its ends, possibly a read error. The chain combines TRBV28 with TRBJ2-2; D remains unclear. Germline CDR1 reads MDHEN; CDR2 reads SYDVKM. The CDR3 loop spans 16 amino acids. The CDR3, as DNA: TGTGCCAGCAGCTCTTGGGCCTTCGTTGGAACCGGAGAGCTGTTTTTT. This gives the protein CASSSWAFVGTGELFF.

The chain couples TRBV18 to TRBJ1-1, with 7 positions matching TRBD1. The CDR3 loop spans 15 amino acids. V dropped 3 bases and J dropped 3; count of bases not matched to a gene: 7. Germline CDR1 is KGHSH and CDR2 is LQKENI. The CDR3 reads CASSPASDRDTEAFF. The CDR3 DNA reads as TGTGCCAGCTCACCCGCCTCAGACAGGGACACTGAAGCTTTCTTT.

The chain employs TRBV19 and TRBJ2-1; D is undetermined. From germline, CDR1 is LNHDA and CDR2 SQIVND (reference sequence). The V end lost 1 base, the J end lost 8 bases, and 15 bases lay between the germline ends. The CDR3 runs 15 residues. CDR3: CASSIGARNGHEQFF. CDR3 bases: TGTGCCAGTAGTATAGGGGCTAGAAACGGGCATGAGCAGTTCTTC.

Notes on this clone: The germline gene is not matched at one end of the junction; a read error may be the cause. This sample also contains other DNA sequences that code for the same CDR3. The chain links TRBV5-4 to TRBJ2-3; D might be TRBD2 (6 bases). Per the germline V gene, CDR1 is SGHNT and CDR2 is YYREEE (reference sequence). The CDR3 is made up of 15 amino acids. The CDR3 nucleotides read TGTGCCAGCAGCTTTGGAGGGGTTGGCACAGATACGCAGTACTTT. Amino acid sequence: CASSFGGVGTDTQYF. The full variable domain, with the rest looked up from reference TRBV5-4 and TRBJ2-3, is ETGVTQSPTHLIKTRGQQVTLRCSSQSGHNTVSWYQQALGQGPQFIFQYYREEENGRGNFPPRFSGLQFPNYSSELNVNALELDDSALYLCASSFGGVGTDTQYFGPGTRLTVL.

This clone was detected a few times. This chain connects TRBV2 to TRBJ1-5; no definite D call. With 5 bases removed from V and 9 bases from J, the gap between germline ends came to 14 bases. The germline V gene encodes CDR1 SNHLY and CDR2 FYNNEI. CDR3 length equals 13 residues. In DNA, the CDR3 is TGTGCCAGCAGTTCAGGCAGTGTTATGCCCCAGCATTTT. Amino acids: CASSSGSVMPQHF.

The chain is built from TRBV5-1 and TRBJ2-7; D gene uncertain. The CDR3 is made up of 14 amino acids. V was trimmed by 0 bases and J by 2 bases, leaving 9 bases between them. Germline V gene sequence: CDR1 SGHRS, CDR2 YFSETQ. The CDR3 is CASSLVDATYEQYF. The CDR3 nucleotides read TGCGCCAGCAGCTTGGTAGATGCAACCTACGAGCAGTACTTC.

The CDR3, as DNA: TGTGTGCCAGCCGGACACCCAGACCCCACTGAAGCTTTCTTT. Translation gives CVPAGHPDPTEAFF. The chain has TRBV7-9 and TRBJ1-1; D perhaps matches TRBD1 (5 bases). CDR3 length: 14 amino acids. Germline V gene sequence: CDR1 SEHNR, CDR2 FQNEAQ (reference sequence).

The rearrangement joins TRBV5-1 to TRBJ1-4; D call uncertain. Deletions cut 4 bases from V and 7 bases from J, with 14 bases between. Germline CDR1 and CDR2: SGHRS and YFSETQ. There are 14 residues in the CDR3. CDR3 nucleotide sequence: TGCGCCAGCAGCGGAGTCCCGAGCGGTGAAAAACTGTTTTTT. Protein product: CASSGVPSGEKLFF.

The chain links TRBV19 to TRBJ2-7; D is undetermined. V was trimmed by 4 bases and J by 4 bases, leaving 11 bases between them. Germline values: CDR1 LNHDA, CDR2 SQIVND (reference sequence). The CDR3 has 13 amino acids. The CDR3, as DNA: TGTGCCAGTAGTAGCCCGGGTCCGTACGAGCAGTACTTC. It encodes CASSSPGPYEQYF.

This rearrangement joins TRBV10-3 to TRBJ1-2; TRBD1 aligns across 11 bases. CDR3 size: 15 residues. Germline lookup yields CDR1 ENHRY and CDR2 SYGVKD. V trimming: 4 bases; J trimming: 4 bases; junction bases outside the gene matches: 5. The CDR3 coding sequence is TGTGCCATCAGTGTAGGACAGGGGGCTGGCTATGGCTACACCTTC. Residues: CAISVGQGAGYGYTF.

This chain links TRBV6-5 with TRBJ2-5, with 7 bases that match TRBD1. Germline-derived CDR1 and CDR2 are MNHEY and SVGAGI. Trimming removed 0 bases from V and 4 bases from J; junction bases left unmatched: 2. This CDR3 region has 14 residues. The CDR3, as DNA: TGTGCCAGCAGTTACTCACGACAGGGAGAGACCCAGTACTTC. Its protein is CASSYSRQGETQYF.

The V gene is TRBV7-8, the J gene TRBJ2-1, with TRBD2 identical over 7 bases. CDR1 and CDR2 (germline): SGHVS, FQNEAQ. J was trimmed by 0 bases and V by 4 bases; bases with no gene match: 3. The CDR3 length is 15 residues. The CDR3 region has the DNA TGTGCCAGCAGCTCGGGCGGGAGCTCCTACAATGAGCAGTTCTTC. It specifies CASSSGGSSYNEQFF. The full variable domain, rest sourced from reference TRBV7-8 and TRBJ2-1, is GAGVSQSPRYKVAKRGQDVALRCDPISGHVSLFWYQQALGQGPEFLTYFQNEAQLDKSGLPSDRFFAERPEGSVSTLKIQRTQQEDSAVYLCASSSGGSSYNEQFFGPGTRLTVL.

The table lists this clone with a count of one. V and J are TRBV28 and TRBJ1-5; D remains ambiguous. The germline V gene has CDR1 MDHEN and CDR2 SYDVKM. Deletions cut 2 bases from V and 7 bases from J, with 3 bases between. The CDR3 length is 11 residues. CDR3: CASSLKQPQHF. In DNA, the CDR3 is TGTGCCAGCAGTTTAAAACAGCCCCAGCATTTT.

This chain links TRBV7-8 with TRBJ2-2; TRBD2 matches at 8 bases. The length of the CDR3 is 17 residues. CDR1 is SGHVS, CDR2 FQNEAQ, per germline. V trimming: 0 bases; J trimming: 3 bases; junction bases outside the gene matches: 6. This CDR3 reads CASSLAEREKDTGELFF. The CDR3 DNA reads TGTGCCAGCAGCTTAGCGGAGCGGGAGAAGGACACCGGGGAGCTGTTTTTT. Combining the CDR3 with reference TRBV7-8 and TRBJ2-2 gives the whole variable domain GAGVSQSPRYKVAKRGQDVALRCDPISGHVSLFWYQQALGQGPEFLTYFQNEAQLDKSGLPSDRFFAERPEGSVSTLKIQRTQQEDSAVYLCASSLAEREKDTGELFFGEGSRLTVL.

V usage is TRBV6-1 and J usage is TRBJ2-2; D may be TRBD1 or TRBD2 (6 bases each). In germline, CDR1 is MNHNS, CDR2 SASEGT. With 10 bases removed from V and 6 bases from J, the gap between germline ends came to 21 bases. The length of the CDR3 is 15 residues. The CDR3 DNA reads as TGTGCCACGGTGTGGGGGCGCGGGACCGCCGGGGAGCTGTTTTTT. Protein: CATVWGRGTAGELFF.

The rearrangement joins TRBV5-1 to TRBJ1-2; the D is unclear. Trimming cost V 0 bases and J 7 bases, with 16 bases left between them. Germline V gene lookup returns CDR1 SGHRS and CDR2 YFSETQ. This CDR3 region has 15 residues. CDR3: CASSLGPEALRGYTF. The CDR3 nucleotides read TGCGCCAGCAGCTTGGGGCCAGAGGCCCTTCGTGGCTACACCTTC.

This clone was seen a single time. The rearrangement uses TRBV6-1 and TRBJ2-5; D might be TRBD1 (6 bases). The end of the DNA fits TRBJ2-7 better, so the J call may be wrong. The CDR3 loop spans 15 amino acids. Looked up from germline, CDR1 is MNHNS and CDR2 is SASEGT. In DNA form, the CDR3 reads TGTGCCAGCAGTGAAGCGGGGACACGCTCCTACGAGCAGTACTTC. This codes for CASSEAGTRSYEQYF.

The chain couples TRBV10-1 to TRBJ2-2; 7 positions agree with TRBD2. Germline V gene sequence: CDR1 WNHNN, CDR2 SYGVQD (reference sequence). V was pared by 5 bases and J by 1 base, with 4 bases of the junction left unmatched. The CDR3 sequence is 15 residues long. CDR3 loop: CASSRGGLNTGELFF. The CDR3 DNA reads TGCGCCAGCAGTCGCGGGGGACTGAACACCGGGGAGCTGTTTTTT.